The source of this T cell receptor beta chain is a study of blood T cell repertoires in COVID-19. Study in general: Sites in the United States, Italy and Spain provided acute and convalescent COVID-19 samples. PBMCs, B-cell-depleted T cells, or T cells provided the cDNA or gDNA that made up the material.

Looked up from germline, CDR1 is SGHNT and CDR2 is YENEEA. The CDR3 runs to 14 residues. About this clone: Germline is not matched at one junction end, which may reflect a read error.

Under the authors' procedure: Estimation of nucleated cell counts was performed using reference gene primer amplification. Clones were sequenced by immunoSEQ multiplex PCR, and TCRdb holds only the in-frame ones, with some missing. V and J calls and clone size are given by that table; D and trimming were obtained from the DNA. The sample contains 230,000 or so clones, roughly 82% of which appear only once. The sample taken for sequencing was peripheral blood. The genes are TRBV11-3 and TRBJ1-3; no clear D gene. The source of this sequence is a man in his forties who had recovered from COVID-19. The CDR3 loop is CASSLGSSGNTIYF. The CDR3 DNA is TGTGCCAGCAGTTTAGGTAGCTCTGGAAACACCATATATTTT.